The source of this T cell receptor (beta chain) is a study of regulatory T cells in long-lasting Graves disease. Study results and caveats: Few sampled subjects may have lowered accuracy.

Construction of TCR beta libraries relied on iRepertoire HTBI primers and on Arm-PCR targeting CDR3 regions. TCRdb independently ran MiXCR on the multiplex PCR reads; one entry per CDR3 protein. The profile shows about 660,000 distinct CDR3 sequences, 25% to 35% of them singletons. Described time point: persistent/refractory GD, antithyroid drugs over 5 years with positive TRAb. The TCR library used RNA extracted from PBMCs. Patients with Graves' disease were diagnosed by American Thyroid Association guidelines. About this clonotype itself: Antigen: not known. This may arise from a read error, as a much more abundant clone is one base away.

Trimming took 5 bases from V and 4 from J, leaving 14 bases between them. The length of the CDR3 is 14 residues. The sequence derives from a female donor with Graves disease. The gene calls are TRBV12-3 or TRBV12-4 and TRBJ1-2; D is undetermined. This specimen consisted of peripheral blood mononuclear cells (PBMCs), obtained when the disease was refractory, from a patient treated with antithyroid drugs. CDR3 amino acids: CASSPTDGFYGYTF. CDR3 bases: TGTGCCAGCAGTCCCACAGATGGGTTCTATGGCTACACCTTC.